This T cell receptor beta chain comes out of a study of shared clonotypes between healthy human individuals. Study outcomes and limitations: Few donors limited the genetic and exposure-history diversity represented.

Each subset's genomic DNA was split evenly across several immunoSEQ plates. Using immunoSEQ multiplex PCR, the repertoire was profiled, and TCRdb retains in-frame clones only, with some absent. The sample contains over 1.4 million clones, 95% to 97% of which appear only once. Germline lookup yields CDR1 SGHDT and CDR2 YYEEEE. The V and J ends lost 5 bases and 2 bases respectively, with 19 bases between them. The CDR3 covers 16 residues. Comment on this clone: The target antigen is unknown.

This TCR came from a young man in good health. The chain is built from TRBV5-6 and TRBJ1-2; the D gene is possibly TRBD1 (5 bases). The material sequenced was naive CD4+ T cells sorted from blood. Subset: CD45RA+ positively selected. The CDR3 DNA reads as TGTGCCAGCAGGGGGCGGGTTTCAGGAAAGAACTATGGCTACACCTTC. Translation gives CASRGRVSGKNYGYTF.